This T cell receptor (beta chain) was found in a study of cytomegalovirus exposure and HLA in healthy donors. Overall study results and limits: The study put 150 or so TCR beta chains on its list as cytomegalovirus-associated.

PCR primers comprised 60 Vbeta and 13 Jbeta primers. The table came from immunoSEQ multiplex PCR; TCRdb's copy has only in-frame clones and leaves some out. The top ten clones hold about 1.9% of a sample with approximately 100,000 clones, 60% to 75% of them seen once. Worth noting for this clone: Its antigen is undetermined.

The CDR3 is made up of 17 amino acids. Trimming at V came to 0 bases and at J to 4 bases, leaving 8 bases not matched to a gene. Germline V gives CDR1 SGHTS, CDR2 YDEGEE. V and J are TRBV5-8 and TRBJ2-1; 9 bases agree with TRBD2. The sample was PBMCs. The receptor's source is a woman between 35 and 50 years old in good health and CMV-seronegative. The CDR3 coding sequence is TGTGCCAGCAGCTTGGTCCTGACTAGCGGTTCTTACAATGAGCAGTTCTTC. It is translated as CASSLVLTSGSYNEQFF.